This is a list of T cell receptor beta chains from one sample in a study of T cell responses to AZD1222 COVID-19 vaccine. The method was immunoSEQ multiplex PCR; TCRdb's version includes in-frame clones alone and lacks a portion of them. The table has 150,000 to 200,000 clones, about 91% seen once. Sequencing was performed on peripheral blood, taken 28 days after the second AZD1222 dose. Receptor source: an adult who received the AZD1222 COVID-19 vaccine. The CDR3 runs from the conserved cysteine through the conserved F or W. Each record gives: J gene, V gene, CDR3 protein.

TRBJ2-2	TRBV24-1	CATSDYGTGELFF
TRBJ1-6	TRBV28	CASSHNRENSPLHF
TRBJ2-7	TRBV7-2	CASSRQGSSGEQYF
TRBJ1-2	TRBV3-1/TRBV3-2	CASSFLTADYGYTF
TRBJ2-2	TRBV12-3/TRBV12-4	CASSLGPAGELFF
TRBJ2-7	TRBV10-2	CASSRDASYEQYF
TRBJ2-7	TRBV15	CATSRDRVVDEQYF
TRBJ1-5	TRBV7-8	CASSADRGQPQHF
TRBJ1-4	TRBV27	CASSKINEKLFF
TRBJ1-1	TRBV27	CASSFAGTEAFF
TRBJ2-5	TRBV7-8	CASSQFQETQYF
TRBJ1-5	TRBV7-9	CASRGGTGGLVEPQHF
TRBJ2-3	TRBV30	CAWSPKSTDTQYF
TRBJ2-1	TRBV20-1	CSVPRNNEQFF
TRBJ1-5	TRBV6-2/TRBV6-3	CASSYSRHDIHSNQPQHF
TRBJ2-5	TRBV7-9	CASSLVLGGTQYF
TRBJ2-1	TRBV3-1/TRBV3-2	CASSQGHGEQFF
TRBJ1-1	TRBV2	CASSEPFRGRYTEAFF
TRBJ1-5	TRBV19	CASSIGIVSNQPQHF
TRBJ1-5	TRBV5-8	CASSLQPAQPQHF
TRBJ1-5	TRBV4-1	CASSQEEDQPQHF
TRBJ2-7	TRBV6-5	CASSAPETYEQYF
TRBJ1-1	TRBV7-9	CASSLGGSAEAFF
TRBJ2-3	TRBV5-1	CASSFPGRGFSTDTQYF
TRBJ2-7	TRBV24-1	CATSDPIIRTGQHEQYF
TRBJ1-1	TRBV28	CASREPGGRTEAFF
TRBJ2-7	TRBV2	CASSRQGGGYEQYF
TRBJ2-2	TRBV13	CASSPGLNTGELFF
TRBJ2-7	TRBV4-2	CASSQAGGGASYEQYF
TRBJ2-3	TRBV4-1	CASSQESYTDTQYF
TRBJ1-2	TRBV6-5	CAIRRDRGNYGYTF
TRBJ1-2	TRBV6-5	CATRGGNYGYTF
TRBJ1-3	TRBV3-1/TRBV3-2	CASSRDSNSGNTIYF
TRBJ1-2	TRBV4-2	CASSQERDRVYGYTF
TRBJ1-6	TRBV2	CASSVIDNSPLHF
TRBJ2-2	TRBV18	CASSPGQGSTGELFF